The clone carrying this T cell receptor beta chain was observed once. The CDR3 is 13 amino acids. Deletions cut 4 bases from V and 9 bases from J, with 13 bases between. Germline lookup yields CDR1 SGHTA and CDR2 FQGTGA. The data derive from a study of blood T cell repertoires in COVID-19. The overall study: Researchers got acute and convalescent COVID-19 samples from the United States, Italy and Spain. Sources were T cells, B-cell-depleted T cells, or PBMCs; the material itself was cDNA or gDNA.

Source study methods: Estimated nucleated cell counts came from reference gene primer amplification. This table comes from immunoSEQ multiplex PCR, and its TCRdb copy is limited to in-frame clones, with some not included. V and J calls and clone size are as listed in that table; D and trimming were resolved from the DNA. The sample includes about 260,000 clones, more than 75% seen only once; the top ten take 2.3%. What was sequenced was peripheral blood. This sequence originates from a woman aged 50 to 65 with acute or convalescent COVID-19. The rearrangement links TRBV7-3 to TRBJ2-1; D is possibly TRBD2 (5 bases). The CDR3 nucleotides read TGTGCCAGCAGCTCAGGCGGGTTCTCTGAGCAGTTCTTC. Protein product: CASSSGGFSEQFF.